Following are 32 T cell receptor beta chains from one sample sequenced in a study of cytomegalovirus exposure and HLA in healthy donors. The PCR contained 60 Vbeta and 13 Jbeta primers. Generated by immunoSEQ multiplex PCR, the TCRdb table keeps only in-frame clones and is missing some. Of approximately 120,000 clones in the sample, around 78% were seen once. The sequenced material came from PBMCs. Receptors were obtained from a man between 45 and 60 years old in good health and CMV-seronegative.

The chain recombines TRBV2 with TRBJ1-1; TRBD1 might be the D (5 bases). Trimming cost V 8 bases and J 5 bases, with 15 bases left between them. The CDR3 sequence is 13 residues long. Germline CDR1 reads SNHLY; CDR2 reads FYNNEI. CDR3 region: CASSGHQETEAFF. The CDR3 DNA follows: TGTGCCAGCTCCGGACACCAGGAGACTGAAGCTTTCTTT.

The chain joins TRBV9 to TRBJ1-1; TRBD1 might be the D (6 bases). CDR3 size: 14 residues. Looked up from germline, CDR1 is SGDLS and CDR2 is YYNGEE. Trimming removed 1 base from V and 1 base from J, with 8 bases in between. This CDR3 is CASSVQGQNTEAFF. The CDR3 DNA follows: TGTGCCAGCAGCGTACAGGGACAGAACACTGAAGCTTTCTTT.

The rearrangement uses TRBV6-1 and TRBJ1-2, with a tentative D call TRBD1 (5 bases). V lost 7 bases to trimming and J lost 3 bases, with 12 bases between them. Per the germline V gene, CDR1 is MNHNS and CDR2 is SASEGT. The CDR3 spans 13 residues. The CDR3 DNA reads as TGTGCCAGCATGGGGGGGGGAGACTATGGCTACACCTTC. It codes for CASMGGGDYGYTF.

This clone was recorded only once. J is TRBJ2-2 and V is TRBV9, with D possibly being TRBD2 (5 bases). Germline V gives CDR1 SGDLS, CDR2 YYNGEE. The length of the CDR3 is 16 residues. Trimming cost V 1 base and J 3 bases, with 13 bases left between them. In nucleotides, the CDR3 is TGTGCCAGCAGCGTATTAAGCGGAGCCCACACCGGGGAGCTGTTTTTT. It yields the protein CASSVLSGAHTGELFF.

The gene calls are TRBV6-1 and TRBJ1-6, with 9 bases matching TRBD1. The CDR3 is 15 amino acids. Germline CDR1 reads MNHNS; CDR2 reads SASEGT. The V gene end was trimmed by 7 bases and the J gene end by 5 bases; junction bases not matched to a gene: 6. The CDR3 sequence is CASTMRDRDNSPLHF. CDR3 DNA: TGTGCCAGCACCATGCGGGACAGGGATAATTCACCCCTCCACTTT.

The chain couples TRBV9 to TRBJ1-1; perhaps TRBD1 as D (6 bases). The CDR3 contains 15 residues. Between the trimmed V and J ends, which lost 0 bases and 0 bases, there was a span of 9 bases. Germline V gene sequence: CDR1 SGDLS, CDR2 YYNGEE. CDR3 in DNA: TGTGCCAGCAGCGTAGAGGACAGAGTGAACACTGAAGCTTTCTTT. Its protein product is CASSVEDRVNTEAFF.

The chain couples TRBV5-1 to TRBJ1-1, with 9 bases aligning to TRBD1. V trimming: 1 base; J trimming: 6 bases; junction bases outside the gene matches: 4. The CDR3 has 14 residues. CDR1 is SGHRS and CDR2 is YFSETQ in the germline V gene. The CDR3 here is CASSLLQGASEAFF. The DNA of the CDR3 is TGCGCCAGCAGCTTGTTACAGGGGGCATCTGAAGCTTTCTTT.

The rearrangement links TRBV13 to TRBJ2-1; the D is unclear. V shed 5 bases and J shed 0 bases, with 11 bases lying between them. The CDR3 runs 15 residues. Germline CDR1 and CDR2: PRHDT and FYEKMQ (reference sequence). The CDR3 nucleotides read TGTGCCAGCAGCGATACAAAAATCTCCTACAATGAGCAGTTCTTC. Translating it yields CASSDTKISYNEQFF.

The chain recombines TRBV19 with TRBJ1-1; unclear D gene. Germline CDR1 and CDR2: LNHDA and SQIVND (reference sequence). This CDR3 contains 13 residues. The V end was cut by 4 bases, the J end by 0 bases, with 6 bases between. CDR3 nucleotide sequence: TGTGCCAGTAGTACCCAGGTGAACACTGAAGCTTTCTTT. It is translated as CASSTQVNTEAFF.

The CDR3 region has the DNA TGTGCCAGCAGCTTTGTCCAGGCCCGCTCTGGAAACACCATATATTTT. Residues: CASSFVQARSGNTIYF. The chain is built from TRBV7-6 and TRBJ1-3; no clear D. Germline CDR1 is SGHVS and CDR2 is FNYEAQ. The length of the CDR3 is 16 residues. The V end lost 3 bases, the J end lost 0 bases, and 12 bases lay between the germline ends.

The chain links TRBV5-4 to TRBJ1-2; 8 nucleotides agree with TRBD1. Germline assignment: CDR1 SGHNT and CDR2 YYREEE (reference sequence). The J segment lost 8 bases and the V segment lost 3 bases, leaving 6 bases of the junction unmatched. The CDR3 has 13 amino acids. CDR3 DNA: TGTGCCAGCAGCTCGGGACAGGAGATCGGCTACACCTTC. This sequence encodes CASSSGQEIGYTF.

CDR3 sequence (DNA): TGTGCCAGCAGGAACTCAGGGGGCGGGAATGAAAAACTGTTTTTT. Translation gives CASRNSGGGNEKLFF. The V gene is TRBV6-5, the J gene TRBJ1-4; TRBD1 matches 8 bases. Germline assignment: CDR1 MNHEY and CDR2 SVGAGI. The length of the CDR3 is 15 residues. Losses at the gene ends were 6 bases for V and 5 bases for J; bases not matched to a gene: 8.

This clone was seen more than once but under ten times. The V gene is TRBV5-6, the J gene TRBJ2-3; 9 bases align to TRBD2. CDR1 SGHDT and CDR2 YYEEEE come from the germline V gene. The CDR3 runs to 16 residues. After removal of 2 bases from V and 5 bases from J, the junction contained 9 bases not matched to a gene. The CDR3 bases are TGTGCCAGCAGCTTCCCCGGGACTAGCAGTAGAGATACGCAGTATTTT. It encodes CASSFPGTSSRDTQYF.

The V and J genes are TRBV4-1 and TRBJ1-3, with no clear D. Germline V gene data show CDR1 as MGHRA and CDR2 as YSYEKL. The length of the CDR3 is 15 residues. Trimming cost V 0 bases and J 0 bases, with 6 bases left between them. The DNA for the CDR3 is TGCGCCAGCAGCCAAGATAGAGCCTCTGGAAACACCATATATTTT. Translating gives CASSQDRASGNTIYF.

V gene TRBV19 combines with J gene TRBJ1-5, with TRBD1 as a possible D gene (6 bases). CDR1 and CDR2 (germline): LNHDA, SQIVND (reference sequence). Trimming cost V 7 bases and J 7 bases, with 17 bases left between them. The CDR3 is 14 amino acids. The CDR3 region is CASTLQGGGQPQHF. The DNA of the CDR3 is TGTGCCAGTACCCTACAGGGTGGAGGACAGCCCCAGCATTTT.

J is TRBJ1-4 and V is TRBV18; the match to TRBD1 covers 7 bases. The V and J ends lost 4 bases and 5 bases, in that order; junction bases with no gene match: 4. CDR1 and CDR2 (germline): KGHSH, LQKENI. This CDR3 has 14 residues. CDR3 DNA: TGTGCCAGCTCACACCGGGACAGAAATGAAAAACTGTTTTTT. Residues: CASSHRDRNEKLFF.

The chain combines TRBV7-9 with TRBJ2-2; D gene ambiguous. The CDR3 is 13 residues long. The germline V gene encodes CDR1 SEHNR and CDR2 FQNEAQ (reference sequence). The ends were cut back, 2 bases at V and 6 bases at J, with 7 bases in the middle. Written as DNA, the CDR3 is TGTGCCAGCAGCTTATCAACACCCGGGGAGCTGTTTTTT. Its protein is CASSLSTPGELFF.

The gene calls are TRBV5-1 and TRBJ2-3, with a weak D call TRBD1 (6 bases). Deletions cut 2 bases from V and 4 bases from J, with 11 bases between. The length of the CDR3 is 14 residues. CDR1 SGHRS and CDR2 YFSETQ come from the germline V gene. This CDR3 reads CASSLSGAPDTQYF. The CDR3 DNA sequence: TGCGCCAGCAGCTTATCAGGGGCCCCAGATACGCAGTATTTT.

The rearrangement joins TRBV18 to TRBJ2-7; D is perhaps TRBD1 (6 bases). Germline V gene data show CDR1 as KGHSH and CDR2 as LQKENI. The CDR3 loop spans 14 amino acids. Deletions cut 0 bases from V and 7 bases from J, with 13 bases between. Written as DNA, the CDR3 is TGTGCCAGCTCACCACCGCAGGGGTTGGGGGAGCAGTACTTC. This translates into CASSPPQGLGEQYF.

This clone was recorded a few times. The chain recombines TRBV6-1 with TRBJ1-3; TRBD1 matches at 11 bases. The germline gives CDR1 MNHNS, CDR2 SASEGT. V trimming: 6 bases; J trimming: 4 bases; junction bases outside the gene matches: 5. The CDR3 extends over 15 amino acids. Here the CDR3 reads CASSPGQGAGNTIYF. CDR3 DNA: TGTGCCAGCAGCCCCGGACAGGGGGCAGGAAACACCATATATTTT.

CDR3 bases: TGCGCCAGCAGCGATTCATTCGGGGGGCTAGCGGGGATAGAGACCCAGTACTTC. This sequence encodes CASSDSFGGLAGIETQYF. The chain is built from TRBV5-1 and TRBJ2-5; 9 bases match TRBD2. The ends lost 4 bases at V and 4 bases at J; junction bases unmatched: 17. This CDR3 is 18 amino acids long. Germline V gene lookup returns CDR1 SGHRS and CDR2 YFSETQ.

CDR3 in amino acids: CASSLVGGAETQYF. DNA for the CDR3: TGTGCCAGCAGCTTAGTAGGGGGGGCCGAGACCCAGTACTTC. V usage is TRBV11-2 and J usage is TRBJ2-5; a weak D match, TRBD2 (7 bases). CDR1 SGHAT and CDR2 FQNNGV come from the germline V gene. CDR3 length equals 14 residues. Between the trimmed V and J ends, which lost 1 base and 5 bases, there was a span of 11 bases.

The chain carries TRBV6-5 and TRBJ2-1, with 10 bases lining up with TRBD1. CDR1 and CDR2 (germline): MNHEY, SVGAGI. With 4 bases clipped from V and 5 bases from J, the junction kept 8 bases outside the gene matches. This CDR3 comprises 16 residues. In DNA form, the CDR3 reads TGTGCCAGCAGTTTAACCGGGACAGGGGTCAACAATGAGCAGTTCTTC. Its protein product is CASSLTGTGVNNEQFF.

V gene TRBV7-6 combines with J gene TRBJ1-1; a weak D match, TRBD1 (5 bases). The V and J ends lost 0 bases and 1 base respectively, with 9 bases between them. Germline CDR1 reads SGHVS; CDR2 reads FNYEAQ. The CDR3 totals 15 residues. The CDR3 DNA reads TGTGCCAGCAGCTTAGCCCCCACAGGGAACACTGAAGCTTTCTTT. Translating gives CASSLAPTGNTEAFF.

This clone showed up just once. The chain recombines TRBV19 with TRBJ1-4; TRBD1 agrees at 7 bases. Germline V gene data show CDR1 as LNHDA and CDR2 as SQIVND (reference sequence). The CDR3 has 15 amino acids. The V and J ends lost 3 bases and 8 bases, in that order; junction bases with no gene match: 9. CDR3 region: CASSMKKAGGEKLFF. The CDR3 bases are TGTGCCAGTAGTATGAAGAAGGCAGGGGGGGAAAAACTGTTTTTT.

This clone was found a few times. The rearrangement uses TRBV25-1 and TRBJ2-3, with D possibly matching TRBD2 (6 bases). Germline CDR1 is MGHDK and CDR2 is SYGVNS. The CDR3 sequence is 18 residues long. Deletions cut 5 bases from V and 2 bases from J, with 23 bases between. CDR3 sequence: CASSSKDGSNLLTDTQYF. DNA of the CDR3: TGTGCCAGCAGTTCCAAGGACGGGAGTAACCTTCTCACAGATACGCAGTATTTT. Full variable domain (rest looked up from reference TRBV25-1 and TRBJ2-3): EADIYQTPRYLVIGTGKKITLECSQTMGHDKMYWYQQDPGMELHLIHYSYGVNSTEKGDLSSESTVSRIRTEHFPLTLESARPSHTSQYLCASSSKDGSNLLTDTQYFGPGTRLTVL.

This clone has just a few counts. The V gene is TRBV7-7, the J gene TRBJ2-7; D is possibly TRBD1 (6 bases). The CDR3 covers 13 residues. Trimming left V 2 bases short and J 3 bases short, with 8 bases between. Germline assignment: CDR1 SSHAT and CDR2 FNYEAQ (reference sequence). CDR3 protein: CASSLNRDYEQYF. The CDR3 nucleotides read TGTGCCAGCAGCTTAAACAGGGACTACGAGCAGTACTTC.

This clone was seen only once. V and J are TRBV5-5 and TRBJ1-6; the D gene is possibly TRBD1 (6 bases). The germline gives CDR1 SGHKS, CDR2 YYEKEE (reference sequence). The V end was cut by 4 bases, the J end by 2 bases, with 22 bases between. The CDR3 runs to 19 residues. CDR3 residues: CASSPRITGMGTYNSPLHF. The DNA of the CDR3 is TGTGCCAGCAGCCCACGGATCACAGGGATGGGAACCTATAATTCACCCCTCCACTTT.

V and J are TRBV5-1 and TRBJ2-3; TRBD1 matches at 9 bases. The trim removed 3 bases at V and 4 bases at J, leaving 3 bases unmatched. The CDR3 is made up of 14 amino acids. Germline loops: CDR1 SGHRS, CDR2 YFSETQ. Written as DNA, the CDR3 is TGCGCCAGCAGCTCCGGACAGGGGTCAGATACGCAGTATTTT. Translating gives CASSSGQGSDTQYF. Looking up the rest from reference TRBV5-1 and TRBJ2-3 gives the full variable domain: KAGVTQTPRYLIKTRGQQVTLSCSPISGHRSVSWYQQTPGQGLQFLFEYFSETQRNKGNFPGRFSGRQFSNSRSEMNVSTLELGDSALYLCASSSGQGSDTQYFGPGTRLTVL.

This chain connects TRBV11-2 to TRBJ2-5; D call uncertain. Germline CDR1 SGHAT, CDR2 FQNNGV. Between the trimmed V and J ends, which lost 1 base and 1 base, there was a span of 7 bases. This CDR3 has 14 amino acids. Written as DNA, the CDR3 is TGTGCCAGCAGCTTAGGGGCCGGCCAAGAGACCCAGTACTTC. Protein sequence: CASSLGAGQETQYF.

The V gene is TRBV5-1, the J gene TRBJ2-1; 7 nucleotides line up with TRBD2. Germline V gene data show CDR1 as SGHRS and CDR2 as YFSETQ. The length of the CDR3 is 14 residues. J gave up 7 bases and V 7 bases, and 11 bases lay outside the gene matches. For the CDR3, the DNA is TGCGCCAGCGCGGGCGGGGGTTTTCGGAATGAGCAGTTCTTC. Protein product: CASAGGGFRNEQFF.

The chain employs TRBV5-1 and TRBJ2-5, with D unresolved. There are 15 residues in the CDR3. V gave up 4 bases and J gave up 2 bases, with 15 bases separating them. Germline-derived CDR1 and CDR2 are SGHRS and YFSETQ. The CDR3 sequence is CASSPIAPRQETQYF. As DNA, the CDR3 is TGCGCCAGCAGCCCAATCGCTCCGAGACAAGAGACCCAGTACTTC. Filled out from reference TRBV5-1 and TRBJ2-5, the complete variable domain reads KAGVTQTPRYLIKTRGQQVTLSCSPISGHRSVSWYQQTPGQGLQFLFEYFSETQRNKGNFPGRFSGRQFSNSRSEMNVSTLELGDSALYLCASSPIAPRQETQYFGPGTRLLVL.